This TCR beta chain was found in a study of T-cell reconstitution after alpha-beta-depleted transplantation in children. General study results and limits: Among T cells one year after transplant, newly produced cells accounted for most counts and diversity. Surviving recipient T cells and thymic progenitors accounted for the high day-60 TCRbeta diversity observed in some patients. About two months after transplant, alpha-beta T cells reportedly came from several hundred expanded graft clones.

In its sample, this clonotype was seen a few times. Its specificity is unknown. This CDR3 region has 15 residues. Germline lookup yields CDR1 MDHEN and CDR2 SYDVKM. The V and J ends lost 2 bases and 3 bases, in that order; junction bases with no gene match: 7. Preparation of the TCRbeta library was carried out with unique molecular identifiers. Via MiXCR, TCRdb re-called the PCR reads, giving one row per CDR3 protein. The sample shows some 600,000 distinct CDR3 sequences, roughly 13% of them seen only once. The receptor was derived from a male patient between 10 and 17 years old who had a stem cell transplant for acute myeloid leukemia, so the T cells may come from the graft donor. This specimen was PBMCs, mostly from graft donor cells, taken 360 days after TCRalphabeta/CD19-depleted stem cell transplant. The chain carries TRBV28 and TRBJ2-7, with 7 bases aligning to TRBD1. The CDR3 DNA sequence: TGTGCCAGCAGTTTAATCCGGTCAGGGGGCTACGAGCAGTACTTC. Encoded protein: CASSLIRSGGYEQYF.